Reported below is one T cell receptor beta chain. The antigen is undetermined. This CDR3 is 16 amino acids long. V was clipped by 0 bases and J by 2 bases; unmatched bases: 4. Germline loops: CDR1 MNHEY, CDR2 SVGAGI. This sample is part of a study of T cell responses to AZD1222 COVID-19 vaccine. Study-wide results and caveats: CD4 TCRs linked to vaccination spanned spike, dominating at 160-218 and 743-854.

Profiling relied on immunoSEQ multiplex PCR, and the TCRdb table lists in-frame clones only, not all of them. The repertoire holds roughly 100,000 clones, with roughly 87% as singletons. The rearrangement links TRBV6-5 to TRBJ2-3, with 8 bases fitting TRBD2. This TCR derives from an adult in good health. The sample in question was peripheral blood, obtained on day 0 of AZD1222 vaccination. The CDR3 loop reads CASSYSISGNTDTQYF. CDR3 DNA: TGTGCCAGCAGTTACTCGATTAGCGGGAACACAGATACGCAGTATTTT.